The rows below give T cell receptor beta chains drawn from one sample of a study of blood T cell repertoires in COVID-19. The method was immunoSEQ multiplex PCR; TCRdb's version includes in-frame clones alone and lacks a portion of them. The repertoire has roughly 200,000 clones, roughly 86% of them found once; the top ten carry 10%. Sample: peripheral blood. The receptor source for this set is a woman aged 50 to 60 with COVID-19, enrolled during active disease. The CDR3 runs from the conserved cysteine through the conserved F or W. A D gene is named only where the DNA matches it firmly. The size of a clone is reported for some rows only, either as once, few or many, or as a class for expanded clones.

d_call	clone_size	v_call	j_call	cdr3_aa	cdr3_nt
TRBD1	-	TRBV5-1	TRBJ2-1	CASTEWGQGLRGPYNEQFF	TGCGCCAGCACAGAGTGGGGACAGGGCCTGAGGGGGCCCTACAATGAGCAGTTCTTC
-	few	TRBV27	TRBJ1-5	CASSPGGRFHQPQHF	TGTGCCAGCTCCCCCGGGGGTAGATTTCACCAGCCCCAGCATTTT
TRBD2	-	TRBV28	TRBJ2-2	CASSLLLAGVTGELFF	TGTGCCAGCAGTTTATTGTTAGCGGGGGTCACCGGGGAGCTGTTTTTT
TRBD1	-	TRBV5-1	TRBJ2-1	CASSPGQPGNNEQFF	TGCGCCAGCAGCCCGGGACAGCCCGGTAACAATGAGCAGTTCTTC
-	-	TRBV11-2	TRBJ1-1	CASSSAVTTEAFF	TGTGCCAGCAGCTCCGCGGTTACTACTGAAGCTTTCTTT
TRBD2	-	TRBV20-1	TRBJ2-7	CSASGRQKRGSYEQYF	TGCAGTGCTAGTGGAAGGCAGAAGCGGGGGTCCTACGAGCAGTACTTC
TRBD1	-	TRBV28	TRBJ2-3	CASSFEGAITDTQYF	TGTGCCAGCAGTTTTGAGGGGGCAATCACAGATACGCAGTATTTT
-	once	TRBV7-6	TRBJ1-4	CASSFGRMTNEKLFF	TGTGCCAGCAGCTTCGGTCGTATGACTAATGAAAAACTGTTTTTT
-	-	TRBV24-1	TRBJ2-1	CATSDLPGGSSEQFF	TGTGCCACCAGTGATTTGCCGGGCGGGTCTAGCGAGCAGTTCTTC
TRBD1	-	TRBV18	TRBJ1-6	CASSPDDRGGRSPLHF	TGTGCCAGCTCACCGGACGACAGGGGAGGGCGTTCACCCCTCCACTTT
-	-	TRBV9	TRBJ1-3	CASSVTQGSSGNTIYF	TGTGCCAGCAGCGTAACACAGGGTAGCTCTGGAAACACCATATATTTT
-	-	TRBV9	TRBJ1-3	CASSVSPMPSGNTIYF	TGTGCCAGCAGCGTCAGTCCCATGCCCTCTGGAAACACCATATATTTT
TRBD1	once	TRBV5-1	TRBJ1-1	CASGRIGGDTEAFF	TGCGCCAGCGGTCGGATAGGGGGCGACACTGAAGCTTTCTTT
-	once	TRBV4-1	TRBJ2-2	CASSQDPSLTRGRAGELFF	TGCGCCAGCAGCCAAGATCCCTCTCTTACAAGGGGGAGGGCCGGGGAGCTGTTTTTT
-	-	TRBV3-1/TRBV3-2	TRBJ1-2	CASSPGRGGGYTF	TGTGCCAGCAGCCCTGGGAGGGGAGGTGGCTACACCTTC
-	-	TRBV30	TRBJ1-3	CAWTGGGAGNTIYF	TGTGCCTGGACCGGGGGAGGCGCAGGAAACACCATATATTTT
TRBD1	-	TRBV28	TRBJ1-3	CASSPSRGQGSSGNTIYF	TGTGCCAGCAGTCCTTCCCGGGGACAGGGAAGCTCTGGAAACACCATATATTTT
-	once	TRBV24-1	TRBJ1-1	CATSPKPEAAAFF	TGTGCCACCAGCCCGAAACCTGAGGCCGCAGCTTTCTTT
-	-	TRBV9	TRBJ2-3	CASSVGGGQQTDTQYF	TGTGCCAGCAGCGTAGGAGGCGGACAACAGACAGATACGCAGTATTTT
TRBD1	-	TRBV18	TRBJ1-5	CASSPDRDGQPQHF	TGTGCCAGCTCACCTGACAGGGACGGACAGCCCCAGCATTTT
-	few	TRBV21-1	TRBJ1-1	CASSKGTSMNTEAFF	TGTGCCAGCAGCAAGGGGACAAGCATGAACACTGAAGCTTTCTTT
-	-	TRBV6-1	TRBJ2-1	CASSEARNEQFF	TGTGCCAGCAGTGAAGCCAGGAATGAGCAGTTCTTC
TRBD1	once	TRBV27	TRBJ2-3	CASSPPGTARIDTQYF	TGTGCCAGCAGTCCACCCGGGACAGCAAGAATAGATACGCAGTATTTT
TRBD1	-	TRBV5-1	TRBJ1-4	CASSLSPGQNNEKLFF	TGCGCCAGCAGCCTATCTCCGGGACAGAATAATGAAAAACTGTTTTTT
-	few	TRBV4-3	TRBJ1-1	CASSQDEGVDTEAFF	TGCGCCAGCAGCCAAGATGAGGGAGTGGACACTGAAGCTTTCTTT
TRBD1	-	TRBV5-1	TRBJ1-2	CASTPTGPPYGYTF	TGCGCCAGCACCCCGACAGGGCCCCCCTATGGCTACACCTTC
-	-	TRBV6-5	TRBJ1-2	CASSDNTNYGYTF	TGTGCCAGCAGCGACAACACAAACTATGGCTACACCTTC
TRBD1	many	TRBV2	TRBJ1-5	CASMTGGFNQPQHF	TGTGCCAGCATGACAGGGGGCTTCAATCAGCCCCAGCATTTT
TRBD2	-	TRBV10-3	TRBJ2-1	CAISAQDGGAYNEQFF	TGTGCCATCAGTGCGCAGGACGGGGGGGCTTACAATGAGCAGTTCTTC
-	-	TRBV6-1	TRBJ1-6	CASSEAPAMYSPLHF	TGTGCCAGCAGTGAAGCTCCCGCGATGTATTCACCCCTCCACTTT
-	-	TRBV4-1	TRBJ2-6	CASSQEGASGANVLTF	TGCGCCAGCAGCCAAGAGGGGGCCTCTGGGGCCAACGTCCTGACTTTC
TRBD1	-	TRBV6-6	TRBJ2-7	CASSRFRQGSYEQYF	TGTGCCAGCAGCCGCTTCCGACAGGGGTCTTACGAGCAGTACTTC
-	-	TRBV3-1/TRBV3-2	TRBJ2-5	CASSSPGDNEGETRYF	TGTGCCAGCAGCTCGCCTGGGGACAACGAGGGGGAGACCCGGTACTTC
-	-	TRBV28	TRBJ2-2	CASQGGRTGELFF	TGTGCCAGCCAGGGGGGCCGAACCGGGGAGCTGTTTTTT
TRBD1	-	TRBV6-5	TRBJ2-1	CASRKRQGNEQFF	TGTGCCAGCAGAAAGCGACAGGGTAATGAGCAGTTCTTC
TRBD1	few	TRBV5-5	TRBJ1-2	CASSEAGQDIYGYTF	TGTGCCAGCAGCGAAGCGGGACAGGACATCTATGGCTACACCTTC
TRBD2	-	TRBV13	TRBJ2-3	CASTMRGGLTDTQYF	TGTGCCAGCACCATGCGGGGGGGCCTGACAGATACGCAGTATTTT
TRBD2	-	TRBV10-2	TRBJ2-5	CASSDLAGGKKTQYF	TGCGCCAGCAGTGATCTAGCGGGGGGGAAAAAGACCCAGTACTTC
-	-	TRBV4-3	TRBJ1-2	CASSPYPGDGYTF	TGCGCCAGCAGCCCCTACCCAGGGGACGGCTACACCTTC
-	-	TRBV5-1	TRBJ2-1	CASSLGEDNEQFF	TGCGCCAGCAGCTTGGGCGAAGACAATGAGCAGTTCTTC
TRBD2	-	TRBV10-2	TRBJ2-1	CASRSSGGKGNEQFF	TGCGCCAGCAGGTCTAGCGGGGGAAAGGGCAATGAGCAGTTCTTC
TRBD1	-	TRBV12-3/TRBV12-4	TRBJ2-7	CASSRTGGYEQYF	TGTGCCAGCAGCCGTACAGGGGGCTACGAGCAGTACTTC
-	-	TRBV7-2	TRBJ1-1	CASSYPGGRTEAFF	TGTGCCAGCAGCTACCCCGGGGGGCGCACTGAAGCTTTCTTT
-	-	TRBV24-1	TRBJ1-4	CATSDREKLFF	TGTGCCACCAGTGACCGGGAAAAACTGTTTTTT
-	-	TRBV14	TRBJ2-5	CASSQGKGLWGEKETQYF	TGTGCCAGCAGCCAAGGAAAAGGTCTCTGGGGGGAAAAAGAGACCCAGTACTTC
-	-	TRBV2	TRBJ1-5	CASSEGTGGQPQHF	TGTGCCAGCAGTGAAGGCACCGGAGGTCAGCCCCAGCATTTT
TRBD2	-	TRBV19	TRBJ2-2	CASSMRRGANTGELFF	TGTGCCAGTAGTATGAGGCGGGGGGCCAACACCGGGGAGCTGTTTTTT
-	-	TRBV5-1	TRBJ2-1	CASSLVAGEQFF	TGCGCCAGCAGCTTGGTTGCGGGGGAGCAGTTCTTC
-	-	TRBV9	TRBJ2-5	CASSFRGQETQYF	TGTGCCAGCAGCTTCAGGGGTCAAGAGACCCAGTACTTC